These 5 T cell receptor beta chains share one sample of origin, sequenced in a study of blood T cell repertoires in COVID-19. This table comes from immunoSEQ multiplex PCR, and its TCRdb copy is limited to in-frame clones, with some not included. The sample lists roughly 160,000 clones, around four fifths occurring once. Specimen: PBMCs or T cells enriched from blood (not recorded which). The receptors were sampled from a woman aged 55-70 years who had recovered from COVID-19.

The genes are TRBV27 and TRBJ2-7; 9 positions agree with TRBD1. CDR1 and CDR2 from the germline V gene are MNHEY and SMNVEV (reference sequence). CDR3 length equals 16 residues. The V segment lost 0 bases and the J segment 7 bases; nucleotides outside the gene matches: 10. The CDR3 DNA is TGTGCCAGCAGTTTATCTACAGGGGGCACCTCCCTGGAGCAGTACTTC. Translated, it gives CASSLSTGGTSLEQYF.

This chain uses TRBV9 with TRBJ2-7; TRBD2 is a possible D gene (5 bases). Trimming removed 0 bases from V and 3 bases from J, with 16 bases in between. This CDR3 is 16 amino acids long. In germline, CDR1 is SGDLS, CDR2 YYNGEE. In DNA form, the CDR3 reads TGTGCCAGCAGCGTAGGGGCTAGCCCTTCTCTCTACGAGCAGTACTTC. This translates into CASSVGASPSLYEQYF.

The chain combines TRBV5-6 with TRBJ1-3, with D uncertain. Germline V gene sequence: CDR1 SGHDT, CDR2 YYEEEE. The germline V and J ends were trimmed by 3 bases and 9 bases, with 7 bases remaining between them. The CDR3 has 11 amino acids. The CDR3 DNA reads as TGTGCCAGCAGCTCCCGGGGCACCATATATTTT. Residues: CASSSRGTIYF.

The genes are TRBV19 and TRBJ1-5; 7 bases align to TRBD1. The germline gives CDR1 LNHDA, CDR2 SQIVND (reference sequence). With V trimmed by 1 base and J by 9 bases, 15 bases remained unmatched. The CDR3 runs to 17 residues. CDR3 protein: CASSIVGGDRDILPQHF. CDR3 bases: TGTGCCAGTAGTATAGTGGGGGGCGACAGGGACATACTGCCCCAGCATTTT.

The V call is TRBV4-1, the J call TRBJ2-5, with D possibly being TRBD1 (5 bases). V gave up 0 bases and J gave up 6 bases, with 14 bases separating them. Germline V CDR1 and CDR2: MGHRA, YSYEKL. The CDR3 consists of 15 residues. The CDR3 coding sequence is TGCGCCAGCAGCCAAGATGGTGGCAGGGCGAAGACCCAGTACTTC. This gives the protein CASSQDGGRAKTQYF.